This TCR beta chain emerged from a study of blood T cell repertoires in COVID-19. On the study more broadly: The cDNA or gDNA used as material had been derived from T cells, B-cell-depleted T cells, or PBMCs.

This CDR3 contains 14 residues. The V end lost 4 bases, the J end lost 6 bases, and 15 bases lay between the germline ends. CDR1 and CDR2 (germline): KGHSH, LQKENI. TCRdb keeps only in-frame clones here, not all; method: immunoSEQ multiplex PCR. The data contain about 91,000 clones, roughly four fifths of them singletons. Material: peripheral blood. The V call is TRBV18, the J call TRBJ1-2, with D perhaps TRBD1 (5 bases). The origin of this receptor is a man between 45 and 60 years old with active or convalescent COVID-19. The CDR3 sequence is CASSRQGEGDGYTF. The CDR3 bases are TGTGCCAGCTCACGGCAGGGCGAAGGGGATGGCTACACCTTC. The entire variable domain, with the rest obtained from reference TRBV18 and TRBJ1-2, is as follows: NAGVMQNPRHLVRRRGQEARLRCSPMKGHSHVYWYRQLPEEGLKFMVYLQKENIIDESGMPKERFSAEFPKEGPSILRIQQVVRGDSAAYFCASSRQGEGDGYTFGSGTRLTVV.